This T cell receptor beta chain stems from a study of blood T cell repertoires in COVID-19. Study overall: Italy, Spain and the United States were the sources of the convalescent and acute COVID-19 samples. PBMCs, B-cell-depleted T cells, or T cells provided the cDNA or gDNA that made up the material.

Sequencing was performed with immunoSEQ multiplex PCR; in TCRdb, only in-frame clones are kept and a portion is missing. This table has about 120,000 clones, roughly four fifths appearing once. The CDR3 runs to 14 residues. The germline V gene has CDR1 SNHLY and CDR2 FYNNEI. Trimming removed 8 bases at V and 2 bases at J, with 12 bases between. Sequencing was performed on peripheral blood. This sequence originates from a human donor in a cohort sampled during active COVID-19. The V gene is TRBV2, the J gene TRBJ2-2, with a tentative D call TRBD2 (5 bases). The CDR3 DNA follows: TGTGCCAGCTCAGCGGAAACAAACACCGGGGAGCTGTTTTTT. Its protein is CASSAETNTGELFF.